This T cell receptor beta chain stems from a study of PD-1 blockade in classical Hodgkin lymphoma. The CDR3 covers 17 residues. From germline, CDR1 is SQVTM and CDR2 ANQGSEA. With 0 bases clipped from V and 0 bases from J, the junction kept 5 bases outside the gene matches. Only in-frame clones appear in the TCRdb table, and some are missing; sequencing was by immunoSEQ multiplex PCR. The sample has under 80,000 clones, 85% to 95% seen once. Regarding this clone: Its specificity is not known.

Notes on the study in general: According to reports, newly diagnosed patients had lower baseline TCR diversity than healthy donors, and relapsed/refractory patients had lower baseline TCR diversity still. What drove the repertoire differences, possibly disease activity or prior therapy, has not been defined.

Sample time point: newly diagnosed, previously untreated cHL patient sample. Comparators were PBMCs taken from newly diagnosed, untreated classical Hodgkin lymphoma. Material: peripheral blood mononuclear cells (PBMCs). The chain has TRBV29-1 and TRBJ2-3, with 11 bases aligning to TRBD2. The source is a human donor with classical Hodgkin lymphoma. CDR3 sequence (DNA): TGCAGCGTTGAAGATCACTGGACTAGCGGGAGCACAGATACGCAGTATTTT. This sequence encodes CSVEDHWTSGSTDTQYF.